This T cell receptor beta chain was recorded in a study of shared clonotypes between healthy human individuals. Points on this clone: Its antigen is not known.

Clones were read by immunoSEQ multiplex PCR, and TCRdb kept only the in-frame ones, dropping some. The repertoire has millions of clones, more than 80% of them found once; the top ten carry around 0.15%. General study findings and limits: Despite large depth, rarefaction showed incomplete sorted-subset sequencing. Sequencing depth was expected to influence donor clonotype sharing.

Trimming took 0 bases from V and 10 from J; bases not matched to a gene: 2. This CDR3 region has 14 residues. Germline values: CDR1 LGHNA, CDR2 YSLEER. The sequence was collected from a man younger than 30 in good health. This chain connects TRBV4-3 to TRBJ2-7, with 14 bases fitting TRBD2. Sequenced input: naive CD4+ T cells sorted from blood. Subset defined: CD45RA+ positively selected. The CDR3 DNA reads TGCGCCAGCAGCCAAGAGGGACTAGCGGGAGTACAGTACTTC. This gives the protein CASSQEGLAGVQYF.